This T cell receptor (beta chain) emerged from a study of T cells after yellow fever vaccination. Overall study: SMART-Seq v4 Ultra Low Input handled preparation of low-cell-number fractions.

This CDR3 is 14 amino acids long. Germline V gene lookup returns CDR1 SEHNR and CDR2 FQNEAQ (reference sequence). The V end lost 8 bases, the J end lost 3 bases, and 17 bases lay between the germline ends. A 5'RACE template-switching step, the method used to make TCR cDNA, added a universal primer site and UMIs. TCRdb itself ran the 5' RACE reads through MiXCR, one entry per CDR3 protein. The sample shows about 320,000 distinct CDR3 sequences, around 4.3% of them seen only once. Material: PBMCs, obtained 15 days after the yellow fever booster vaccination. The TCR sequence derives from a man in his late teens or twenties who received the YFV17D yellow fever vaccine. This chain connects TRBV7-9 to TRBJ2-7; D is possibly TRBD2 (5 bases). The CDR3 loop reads CASGLLGSDYEQYF. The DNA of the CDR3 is TGTGCCAGCGGACTCCTGGGCAGCGACTACGAGCAGTACTTC.